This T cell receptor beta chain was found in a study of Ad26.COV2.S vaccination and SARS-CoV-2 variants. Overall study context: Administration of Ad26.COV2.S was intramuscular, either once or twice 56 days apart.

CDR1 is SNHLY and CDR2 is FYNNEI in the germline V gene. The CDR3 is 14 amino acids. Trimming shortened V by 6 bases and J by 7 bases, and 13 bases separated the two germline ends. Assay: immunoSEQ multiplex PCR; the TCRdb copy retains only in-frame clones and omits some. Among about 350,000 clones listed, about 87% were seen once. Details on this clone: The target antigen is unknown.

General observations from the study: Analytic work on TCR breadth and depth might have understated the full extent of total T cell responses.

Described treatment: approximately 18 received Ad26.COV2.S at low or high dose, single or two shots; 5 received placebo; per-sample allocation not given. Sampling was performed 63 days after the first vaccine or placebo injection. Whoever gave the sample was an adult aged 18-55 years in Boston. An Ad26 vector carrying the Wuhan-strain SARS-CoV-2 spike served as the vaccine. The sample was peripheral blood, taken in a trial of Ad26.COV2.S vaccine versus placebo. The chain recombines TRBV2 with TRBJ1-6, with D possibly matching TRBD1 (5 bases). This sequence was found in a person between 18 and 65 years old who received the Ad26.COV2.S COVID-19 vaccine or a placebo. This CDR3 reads CASRSGGYNSPLHF. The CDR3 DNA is TGTGCCAGCAGGTCGGGGGGTTACAATTCACCCCTCCACTTT.